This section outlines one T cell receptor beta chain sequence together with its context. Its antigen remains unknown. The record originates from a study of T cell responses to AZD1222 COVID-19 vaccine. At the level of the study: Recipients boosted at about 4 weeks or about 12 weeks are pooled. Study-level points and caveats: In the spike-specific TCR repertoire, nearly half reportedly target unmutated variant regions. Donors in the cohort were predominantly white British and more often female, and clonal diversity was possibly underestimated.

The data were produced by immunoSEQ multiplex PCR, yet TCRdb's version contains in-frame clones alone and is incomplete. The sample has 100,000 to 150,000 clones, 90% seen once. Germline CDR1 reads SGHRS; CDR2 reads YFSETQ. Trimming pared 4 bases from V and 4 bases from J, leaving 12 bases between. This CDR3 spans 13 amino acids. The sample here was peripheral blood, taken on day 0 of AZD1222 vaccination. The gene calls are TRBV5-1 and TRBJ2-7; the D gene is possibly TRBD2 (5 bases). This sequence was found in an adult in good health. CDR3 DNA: TGCGCCAGCAGCCCCGGGAAAGATTACGAGCAGTACTTC. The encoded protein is CASSPGKDYEQYF.